Listed here is a single TCR beta chain. The antigen is not known. The CDR3 loop spans 13 amino acids. CDR1 and CDR2 from the germline V gene are MNHEY and SVGAGI. Germline trimming cut 8 bases from V and 4 bases from J; bases unmatched to any gene: 7. The data were obtained in a study of cytomegalovirus exposure and HLA in healthy donors. Study background: For the roughly 400 genotyped donors, roughly 80% fell within the Caucasian-associated ancestry cluster.

Use of 60 Vbeta and 13 Jbeta primers characterized the PCR. Assay: immunoSEQ multiplex PCR; the TCRdb copy retains only in-frame clones and omits some. The sample lists about 190,000 clones; around 90% were seen once. Findings and caveats of the study: Another analysis was done later, and it associated more than 15,000 TCR beta sequences with HLA alleles at 0.05 false discovery rate.

Healthy bone marrow donors supplied every sample. The chain carries TRBV6-5 and TRBJ1-1; 7 positions agree with TRBD1. What was sequenced was PBMCs. The clonotype originates from a boy younger than 10 in good health and CMV-seronegative. The CDR3 DNA sequence: TGTGCCAGCCAACAGGGGAGAGGCACTGAAGCTTTCTTT. Translating gives CASQQGRGTEAFF.